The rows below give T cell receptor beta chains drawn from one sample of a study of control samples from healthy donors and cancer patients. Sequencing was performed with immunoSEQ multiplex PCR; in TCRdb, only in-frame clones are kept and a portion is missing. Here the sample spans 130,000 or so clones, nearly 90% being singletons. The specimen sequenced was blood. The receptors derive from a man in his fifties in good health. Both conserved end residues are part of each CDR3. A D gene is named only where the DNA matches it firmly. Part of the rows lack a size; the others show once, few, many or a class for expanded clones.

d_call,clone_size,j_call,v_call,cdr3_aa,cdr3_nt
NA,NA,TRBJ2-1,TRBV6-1,CASSESRPYNEQFF,TGTGCCAGCAGTGAGTCTAGGCCCTACAATGAGCAGTTCTTC
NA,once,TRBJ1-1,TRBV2,CASSDRTEAFF,TGTGCCAGCAGTGATCGCACTGAAGCTTTCTTT
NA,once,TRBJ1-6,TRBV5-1,CASSPGAQDSPLHF,TGCGCCAGCAGCCCCGGGGCTCAGGATTCACCCCTCCACTTT
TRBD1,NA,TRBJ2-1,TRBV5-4,CASSLYRGDYNEQFF,TGTGCCAGCAGCTTGTACAGGGGGGACTACAATGAGCAGTTCTTC
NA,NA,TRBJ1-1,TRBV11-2,CASSFRGFAGTEAFF,TGTGCCAGCAGCTTCCGAGGGTTCGCGGGCACTGAAGCTTTCTTT
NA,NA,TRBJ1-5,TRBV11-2,CASSLGIGANQPQHF,TGTGCCAGCAGCTTAGGTATAGGGGCCAATCAGCCCCAGCATTTT
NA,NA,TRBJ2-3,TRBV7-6,CASSLAAGGDTQYF,TGTGCCAGCAGCTTAGCGGCAGGCGGAGATACGCAGTATTTT
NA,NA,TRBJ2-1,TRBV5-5,CASSLDQFEQFF,TGTGCCAGCAGCTTGGACCAATTTGAGCAGTTCTTC
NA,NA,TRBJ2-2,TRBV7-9,CASSSPPVGNTGELFF,TGTGCCAGCAGCTCCCCGCCCGTAGGGAACACCGGGGAGCTGTTTTTT
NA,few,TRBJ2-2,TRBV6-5,CASSQGLLGTGELFF,TGTGCCAGCAGCCAAGGACTCCTCGGGACCGGGGAGCTGTTTTTT
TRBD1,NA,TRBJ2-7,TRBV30,CAWMRTGPGEQYF,TGTGCCTGGATGAGGACAGGGCCAGGCGAGCAGTACTTC
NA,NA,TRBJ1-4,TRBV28,CASSSGDATNEKLFF,TGTGCCAGCAGTTCAGGCGATGCAACTAATGAAAAACTGTTTTTT
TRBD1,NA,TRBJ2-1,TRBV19,CASSISGQGFLIAYNEQFF,TGTGCCAGTAGTATATCAGGACAGGGATTCCTAATAGCTTACAATGAGCAGTTCTTC
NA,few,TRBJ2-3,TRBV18,CASSALGTDTQYF,TGTGCCAGCTCAGCACTGGGCACAGATACGCAGTATTTT
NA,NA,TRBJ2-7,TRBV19,CASSSPLRGGYEQYF,TGTGCCAGTAGTAGTCCCCTTCGGGGTGGGTACGAGCAGTACTTC
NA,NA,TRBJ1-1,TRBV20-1,CSASLQGGTEAFF,TGCAGTGCTAGTCTACAGGGTGGGACTGAAGCTTTCTTT
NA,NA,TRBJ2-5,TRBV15,CATSRGETQYF,TGTGCCACCAGCAGGGGAGAGACCCAGTACTTC
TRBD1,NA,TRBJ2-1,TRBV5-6,CASSHWTGTGAYNEQFF,TGTGCCAGCAGCCATTGGACCGGGACAGGGGCGTACAATGAGCAGTTCTTC
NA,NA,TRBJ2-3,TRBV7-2,CASSTQRADTQYF,TGTGCCAGCAGCACCCAACGCGCAGATACGCAGTATTTT
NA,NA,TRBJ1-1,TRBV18,CASSRQLNEAFF,TGTGCCAGCTCACGGCAGCTAAATGAAGCTTTCTTT
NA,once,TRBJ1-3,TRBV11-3,CASKGRAAGNTIYF,TGTGCCAGCAAAGGCAGGGCAGCTGGAAACACCATATATTTT
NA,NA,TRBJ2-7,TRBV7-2,CASSPRGGGYEQYF,TGTGCCAGCAGCCCCCGGGGAGGCGGCTACGAGCAGTACTTC
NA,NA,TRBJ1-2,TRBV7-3,CASSSGPGEYGYTF,TGTGCCAGCAGCTCCGGACCCGGAGAATATGGCTACACCTTC
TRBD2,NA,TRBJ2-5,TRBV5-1,CASSLGLAGGIQETQYF,TGCGCCAGCAGCTTGGGACTAGCGGGGGGTATTCAAGAGACCCAGTACTTC
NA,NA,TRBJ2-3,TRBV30,CAWNGPGARTDTQYF,TGTGCCTGGAACGGGCCAGGGGCGCGAACAGATACGCAGTATTTT
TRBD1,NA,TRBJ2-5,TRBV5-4,CASSTPTGDQETQYF,TGTGCCAGCAGCACCCCGACAGGGGACCAAGAGACCCAGTACTTC
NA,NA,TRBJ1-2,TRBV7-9,CASSPTRSGTPNYGYTF,TGTGCCAGCAGCCCGACTCGTTCCGGGACTCCCAACTATGGCTACACCTTC
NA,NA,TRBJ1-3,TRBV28,CASSFVSTIYF,TGTGCCAGCAGTTTCGTGAGCACCATATATTTT
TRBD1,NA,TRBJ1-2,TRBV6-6,CASSLGTGLNGYTF,TGTGCCAGCAGTCTCGGGACAGGCTTGAATGGCTACACCTTC
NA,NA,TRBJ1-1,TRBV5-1,CASSLESGNTEAFF,TGCGCCAGCAGCTTGGAATCAGGGAACACTGAAGCTTTCTTT
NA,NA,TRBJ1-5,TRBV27,CASSWDSNQPQHF,TGTGCCAGCAGTTGGGACAGCAATCAGCCCCAGCATTTT
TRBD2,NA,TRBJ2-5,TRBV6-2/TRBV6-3,CASSYKLAGEETQYF,TGTGCCAGCAGTTACAAACTAGCGGGGGAAGAGACCCAGTACTTC
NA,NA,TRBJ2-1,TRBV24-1,CATSDFDSGQGAFYNEQFF,NA
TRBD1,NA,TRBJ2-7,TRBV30,CAWTGQGVEQYF,TGTGCCTGGACAGGACAGGGAGTCGAGCAGTACTTC
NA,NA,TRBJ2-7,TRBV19,CASRDGGLYEQYF,TGTGCCAGTAGGGACGGGGGACTCTACGAGCAGTACTTC
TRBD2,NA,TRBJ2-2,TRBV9,CASSPRDSGGTGELFF,TGTGCCAGCAGCCCCCGGGATAGCGGGGGGACCGGGGAGCTGTTTTTT
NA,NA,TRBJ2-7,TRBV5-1,CASSGASSEQYF,TGCGCCAGCAGCGGAGCCTCTTCCGAGCAGTACTTC
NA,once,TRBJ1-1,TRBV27,CASSPEVRRSLNTEAFF,TGTGCCAGCAGTCCTGAGGTGAGGCGGTCGTTGAACACTGAAGCTTTCTTT
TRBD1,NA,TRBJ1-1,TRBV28,CASTGGVGEAFF,TGTGCCAGCACAGGGGGCGTTGGTGAAGCTTTCTTT
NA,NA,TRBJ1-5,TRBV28,CASRRGAGINQPQHF,TGTGCCAGCAGAAGAGGGGCGGGGATCAATCAGCCCCAGCATTTT
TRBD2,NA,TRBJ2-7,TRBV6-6,CASSYSERERGSEQYF,TGTGCCAGCAGTTACTCGGAGCGGGAAAGGGGCTCCGAGCAGTACTTC
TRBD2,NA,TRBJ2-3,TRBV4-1,CASSQTASGGTSTDTQYF,TGCGCCAGCAGCCAAACCGCTAGCGGGGGTACTAGCACAGATACGCAGTATTTT
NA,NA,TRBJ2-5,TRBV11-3,CASSFGTAQETQYF,TGTGCCAGCAGCTTTGGGACGGCCCAAGAGACCCAGTACTTC
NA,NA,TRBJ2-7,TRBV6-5,CASSYPGQGPSEQYF,TGTGCCAGCAGTTACCCGGGCCAAGGTCCCTCCGAGCAGTACTTC
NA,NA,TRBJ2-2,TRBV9,CASSAASTGELFF,TGTGCCAGCAGCGCAGCATCCACCGGGGAGCTGTTTTTT
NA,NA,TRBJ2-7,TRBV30,CAWSVPGSPYEQYF,TGTGCCTGGAGTGTACCGGGGTCCCCCTACGAGCAGTACTTC
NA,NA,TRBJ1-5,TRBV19,CASSSAGHRGNQPQHF,TGTGCCAGTAGTAGTGCGGGACACCGGGGCAATCAGCCCCAGCATTTT
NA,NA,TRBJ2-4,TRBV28,CASSLSARNGYQNIQYF,TGTGCCAGCAGTTTATCTGCTAGAAACGGATACCAAAACATTCAGTACTTC